The TCR beta chain described here comes from a study of control samples from healthy donors and cancer patients. The CDR3 is made up of 14 amino acids. With 5 bases removed from V and 1 base from J, the gap between germline ends came to 11 bases. The germline V gene encodes CDR1 LNHNV and CDR2 YYDKDF (reference sequence). The method was immunoSEQ multiplex PCR; TCRdb's version includes in-frame clones alone and lacks a portion of them. The data contain more than 65,000 clones, more than 80% of them singletons. In this sample, this clone turned up once. The chain carries TRBV15 and TRBJ1-1; D is unresolved. This receptor was taken from a man in his sixties in good health. Input material: blood. CDR3: CATSQRHPNTEAFF. In DNA form, the CDR3 reads TGTGCCACCAGCCAGAGACACCCGAACACTGAAGCTTTCTTT.